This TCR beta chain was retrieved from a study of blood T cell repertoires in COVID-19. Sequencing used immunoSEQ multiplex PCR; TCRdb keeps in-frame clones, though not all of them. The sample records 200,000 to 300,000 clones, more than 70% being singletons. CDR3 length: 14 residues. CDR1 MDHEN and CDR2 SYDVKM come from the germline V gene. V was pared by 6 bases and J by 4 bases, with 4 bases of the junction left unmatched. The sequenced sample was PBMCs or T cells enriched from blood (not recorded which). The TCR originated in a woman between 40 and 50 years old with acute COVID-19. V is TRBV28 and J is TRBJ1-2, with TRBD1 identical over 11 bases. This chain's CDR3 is CASRRDRGVYGYTF. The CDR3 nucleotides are TGTGCCAGCAGACGGGACAGGGGGGTCTATGGCTACACCTTC.